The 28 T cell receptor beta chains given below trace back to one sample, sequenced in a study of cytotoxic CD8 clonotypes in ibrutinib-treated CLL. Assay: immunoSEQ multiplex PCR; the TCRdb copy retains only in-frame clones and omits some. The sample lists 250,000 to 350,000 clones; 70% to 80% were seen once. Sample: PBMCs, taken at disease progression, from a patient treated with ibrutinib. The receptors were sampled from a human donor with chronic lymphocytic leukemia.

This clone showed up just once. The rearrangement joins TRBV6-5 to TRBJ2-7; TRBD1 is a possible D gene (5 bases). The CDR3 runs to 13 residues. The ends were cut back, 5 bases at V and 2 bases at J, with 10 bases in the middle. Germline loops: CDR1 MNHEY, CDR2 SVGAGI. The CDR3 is CASSTRVAYEQYF. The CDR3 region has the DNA TGTGCCAGCAGTACCAGGGTCGCCTACGAGCAGTACTTC.

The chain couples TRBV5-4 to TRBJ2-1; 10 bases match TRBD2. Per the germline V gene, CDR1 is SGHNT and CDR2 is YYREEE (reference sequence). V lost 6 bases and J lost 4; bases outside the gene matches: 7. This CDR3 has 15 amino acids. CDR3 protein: CASIQRGGLYNEQFF. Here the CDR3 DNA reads TGTGCCAGCATCCAGCGGGGGGGCCTTTACAATGAGCAGTTCTTC.

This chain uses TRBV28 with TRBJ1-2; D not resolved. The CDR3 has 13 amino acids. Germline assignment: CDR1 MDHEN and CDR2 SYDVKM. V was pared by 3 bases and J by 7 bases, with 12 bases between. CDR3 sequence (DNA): TGTGCCAGCAGTTTGTGGGTGGCGAGTGGCTACACCTTC. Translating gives CASSLWVASGYTF.

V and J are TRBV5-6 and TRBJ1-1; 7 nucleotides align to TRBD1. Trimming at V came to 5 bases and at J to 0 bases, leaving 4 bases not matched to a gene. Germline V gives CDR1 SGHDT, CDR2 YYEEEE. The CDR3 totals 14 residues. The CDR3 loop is CASRRGQLNTEAFF. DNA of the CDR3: TGTGCCAGCAGACGGGGACAGTTGAACACTGAAGCTTTCTTT.

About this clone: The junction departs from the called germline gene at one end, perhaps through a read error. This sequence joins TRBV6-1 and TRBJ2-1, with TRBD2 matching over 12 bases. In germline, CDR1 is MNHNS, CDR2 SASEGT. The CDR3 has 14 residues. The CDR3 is CATSGLAGYNEQFF. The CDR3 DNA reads TGTGCCACCAGTGGACTAGCGGGGTACAATGAGCAGTTCTTC.

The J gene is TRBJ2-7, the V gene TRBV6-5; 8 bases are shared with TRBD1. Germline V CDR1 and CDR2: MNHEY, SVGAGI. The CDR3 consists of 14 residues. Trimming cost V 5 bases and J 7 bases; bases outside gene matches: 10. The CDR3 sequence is CASSPTGAGGEQYF. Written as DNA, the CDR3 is TGTGCCAGCAGTCCGACAGGGGCCGGGGGAGAGCAGTACTTC.

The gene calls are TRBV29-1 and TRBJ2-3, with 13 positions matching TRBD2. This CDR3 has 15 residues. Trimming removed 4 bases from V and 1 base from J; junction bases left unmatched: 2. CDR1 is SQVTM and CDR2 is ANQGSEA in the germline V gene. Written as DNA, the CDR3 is TGCAGCGTTGCCGGACTAGCGGGAGGCACAGATACGCAGTATTTT. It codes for CSVAGLAGGTDTQYF.

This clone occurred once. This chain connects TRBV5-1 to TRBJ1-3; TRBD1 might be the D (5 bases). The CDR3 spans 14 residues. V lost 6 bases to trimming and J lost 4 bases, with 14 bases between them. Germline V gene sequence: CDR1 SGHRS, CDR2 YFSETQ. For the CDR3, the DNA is TGCGCCAGCACCCTTGGGGGGGAAGGAAACACCATATATTTT. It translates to CASTLGGEGNTIYF.

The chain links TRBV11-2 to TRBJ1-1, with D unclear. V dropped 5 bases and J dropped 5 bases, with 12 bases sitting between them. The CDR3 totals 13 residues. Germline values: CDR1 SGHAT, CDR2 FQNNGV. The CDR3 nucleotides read TGTGCCAGCAGCCCCGGGTTAGGGACTGAAGCTTTCTTT. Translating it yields CASSPGLGTEAFF. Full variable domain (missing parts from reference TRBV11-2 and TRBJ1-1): EAGVAQSPRYKIIEKRQSVAFWCNPISGHATLYWYQQILGQGPKLLIQFQNNGVVDDSQLPKDRFSAERLKGVDSTLKIQPAKLEDSAVYLCASSPGLGTEAFFGQGTRLTVV.

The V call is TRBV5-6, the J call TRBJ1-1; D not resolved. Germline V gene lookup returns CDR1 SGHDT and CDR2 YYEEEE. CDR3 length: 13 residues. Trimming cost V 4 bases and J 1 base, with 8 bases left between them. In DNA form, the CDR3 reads TGTGCCAGCAGCCTTAGACCGAACACTGAAGCTTTCTTT. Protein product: CASSLRPNTEAFF.

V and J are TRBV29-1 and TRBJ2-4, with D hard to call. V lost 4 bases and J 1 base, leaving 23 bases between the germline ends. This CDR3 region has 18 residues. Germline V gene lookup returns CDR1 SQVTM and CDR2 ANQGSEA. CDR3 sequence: CSVATVRPLTMAKNIQYF. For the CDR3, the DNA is TGCAGCGTTGCGACGGTCCGCCCCTTAACCATGGCCAAAAACATTCAGTACTTC.

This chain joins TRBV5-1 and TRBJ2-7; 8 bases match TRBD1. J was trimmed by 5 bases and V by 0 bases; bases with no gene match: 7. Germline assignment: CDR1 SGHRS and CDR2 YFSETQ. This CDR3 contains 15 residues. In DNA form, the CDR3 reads TGCGCCAGCAGCTTGGCAGGGGGCAAAACCCACGAGCAGTACTTC. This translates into CASSLAGGKTHEQYF.

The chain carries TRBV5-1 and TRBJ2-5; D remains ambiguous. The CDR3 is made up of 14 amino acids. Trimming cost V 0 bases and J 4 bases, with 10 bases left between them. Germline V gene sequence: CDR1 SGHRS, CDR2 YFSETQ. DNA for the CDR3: TGCGCCAGCAGCTTGGTAACCCTCTCAGAGACCCAGTACTTC. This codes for CASSLVTLSETQYF.

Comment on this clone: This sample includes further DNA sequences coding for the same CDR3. The CDR3 loop reads CASSLVGTSGGYEQYF. The CDR3 DNA sequence: TGTGCCAGCAGCTTGGTTGGGACTAGCGGGGGATACGAGCAGTACTTC. This chain connects TRBV5-4 to TRBJ2-7, with 14 positions matching TRBD2. The length of the CDR3 is 16 residues. Germline CDR1 SGHNT, CDR2 YYREEE (reference sequence). J lost 4 bases, V lost 0 bases, and 3 bases had no gene match.

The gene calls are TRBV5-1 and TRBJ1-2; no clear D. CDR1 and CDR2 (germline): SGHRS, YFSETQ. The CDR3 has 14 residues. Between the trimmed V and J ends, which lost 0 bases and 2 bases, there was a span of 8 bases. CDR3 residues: CASSLGRLNYGYTF. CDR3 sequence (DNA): TGCGCCAGCAGCTTGGGGAGGTTGAACTATGGCTACACCTTC.

The CDR3 bases are TGCGCCAGCAAGAGGGGGCGCGACTATGGCTACACCTTC. The encoded protein is CASKRGRDYGYTF. This chain connects TRBV10-2 to TRBJ1-2, with 7 bases lining up with TRBD1. Germline assignment: CDR1 WSHSY and CDR2 SAAADI. Trimming at V came to 7 bases and at J to 3 bases, leaving 5 bases not matched to a gene. This CDR3 region has 13 residues.

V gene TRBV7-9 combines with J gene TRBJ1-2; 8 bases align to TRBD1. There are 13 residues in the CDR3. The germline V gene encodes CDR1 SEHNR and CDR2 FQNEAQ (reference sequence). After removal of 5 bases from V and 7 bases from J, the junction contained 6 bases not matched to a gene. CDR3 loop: CASSLQGVGGYTF. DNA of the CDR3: TGTGCCAGCAGCCTACAGGGGGTTGGTGGCTACACCTTC.

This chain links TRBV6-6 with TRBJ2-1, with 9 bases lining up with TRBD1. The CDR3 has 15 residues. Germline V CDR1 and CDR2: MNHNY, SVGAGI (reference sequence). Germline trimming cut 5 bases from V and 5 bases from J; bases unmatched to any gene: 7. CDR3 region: CASSNRQGGNNEQFF. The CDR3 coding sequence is TGTGCCAGCAGTAACAGACAGGGGGGAAACAATGAGCAGTTCTTC.

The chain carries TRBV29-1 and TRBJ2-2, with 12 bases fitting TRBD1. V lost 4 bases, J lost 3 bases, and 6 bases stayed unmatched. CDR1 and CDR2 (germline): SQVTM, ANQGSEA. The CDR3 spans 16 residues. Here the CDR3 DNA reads TGCAGCGTTGGGGGACAGGGGGCGCGGGACACCGGGGAGCTGTTTTTT. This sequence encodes CSVGGQGARDTGELFF.

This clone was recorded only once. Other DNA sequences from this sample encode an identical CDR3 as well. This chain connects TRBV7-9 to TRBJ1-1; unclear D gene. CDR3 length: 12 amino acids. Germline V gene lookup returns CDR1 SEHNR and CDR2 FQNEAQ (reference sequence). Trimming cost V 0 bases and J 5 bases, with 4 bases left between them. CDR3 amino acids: CASSLASTEAFF. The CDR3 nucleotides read TGTGCCAGCAGCTTAGCGTCAACTGAAGCTTTCTTT.

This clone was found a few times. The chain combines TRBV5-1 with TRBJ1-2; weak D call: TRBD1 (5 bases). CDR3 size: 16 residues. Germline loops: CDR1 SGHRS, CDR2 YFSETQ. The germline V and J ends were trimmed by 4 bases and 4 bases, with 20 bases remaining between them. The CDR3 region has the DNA TGCGCCAGCAGCACTACAGGTGCCGCTCCAGCCTATGGCTACACCTTC. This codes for CASSTTGAAPAYGYTF.

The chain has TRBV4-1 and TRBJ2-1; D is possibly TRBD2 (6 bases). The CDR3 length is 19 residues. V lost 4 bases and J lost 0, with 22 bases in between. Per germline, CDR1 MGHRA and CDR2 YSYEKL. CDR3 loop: CASSLAGTPILDSYNEQFF. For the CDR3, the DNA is TGCGCCAGCAGCCTCGCCGGGACTCCAATTTTGGACTCCTACAATGAGCAGTTCTTC.

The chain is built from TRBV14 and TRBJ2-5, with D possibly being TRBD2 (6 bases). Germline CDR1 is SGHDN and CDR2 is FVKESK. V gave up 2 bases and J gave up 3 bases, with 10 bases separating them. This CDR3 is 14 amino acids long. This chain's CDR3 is CASSQRGLEETQYF. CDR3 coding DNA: TGTGCCAGCAGCCAACGGGGACTGGAAGAGACCCAGTACTTC.

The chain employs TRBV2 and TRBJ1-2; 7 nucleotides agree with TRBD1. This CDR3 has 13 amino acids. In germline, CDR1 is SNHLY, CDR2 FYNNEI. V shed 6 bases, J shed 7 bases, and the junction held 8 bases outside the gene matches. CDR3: CASSPGGYRGYTF. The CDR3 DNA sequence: TGTGCCAGCAGCCCAGGGGGGTATCGTGGCTACACCTTC.

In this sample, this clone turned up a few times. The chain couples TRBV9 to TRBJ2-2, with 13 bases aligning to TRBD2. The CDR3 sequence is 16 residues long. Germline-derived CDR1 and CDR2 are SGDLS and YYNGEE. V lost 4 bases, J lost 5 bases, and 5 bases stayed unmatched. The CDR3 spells CASSTPLAGGTGELFF. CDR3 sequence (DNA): TGTGCCAGCAGCACACCACTAGCGGGAGGGACCGGGGAGCTGTTTTTT.

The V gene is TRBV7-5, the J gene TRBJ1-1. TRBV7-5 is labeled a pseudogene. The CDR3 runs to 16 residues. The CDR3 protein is CARSLVSGGWNTEAFF. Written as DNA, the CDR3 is TGTGCCAGAAGCTTAGTAAGCGGGGGATGGAACACTGAAGCTTTCTTT.

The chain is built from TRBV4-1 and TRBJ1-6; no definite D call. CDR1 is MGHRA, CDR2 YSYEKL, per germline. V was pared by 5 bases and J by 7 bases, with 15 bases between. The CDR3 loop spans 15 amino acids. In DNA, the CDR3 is TGCGCCAGCAGCTCTCAAAGGGTTGGGAATTCACCCCTCCACTTT. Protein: CASSSQRVGNSPLHF.

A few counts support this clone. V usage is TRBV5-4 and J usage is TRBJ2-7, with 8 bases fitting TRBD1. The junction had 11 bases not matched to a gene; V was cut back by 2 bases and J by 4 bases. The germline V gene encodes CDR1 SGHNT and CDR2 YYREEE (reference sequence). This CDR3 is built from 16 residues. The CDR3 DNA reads TGTGCCAGCAGCTTCATTACAGGGGGTCGAGGGTACGAGCAGTACTTC. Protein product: CASSFITGGRGYEQYF.